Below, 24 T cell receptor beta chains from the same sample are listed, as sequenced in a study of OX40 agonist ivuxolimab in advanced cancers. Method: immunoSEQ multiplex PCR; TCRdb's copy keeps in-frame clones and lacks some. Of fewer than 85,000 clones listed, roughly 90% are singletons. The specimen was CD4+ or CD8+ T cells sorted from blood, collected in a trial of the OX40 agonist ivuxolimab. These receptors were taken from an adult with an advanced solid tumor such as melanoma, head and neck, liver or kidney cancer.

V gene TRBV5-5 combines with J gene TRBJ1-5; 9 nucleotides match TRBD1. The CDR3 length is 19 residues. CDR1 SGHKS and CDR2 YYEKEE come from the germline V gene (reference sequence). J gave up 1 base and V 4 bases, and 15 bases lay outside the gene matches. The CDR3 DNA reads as TGTGCCAGCAGCACCCTCGTACAGGGGGCAAGCGGAAGCAATCAGCCCCAGCATTTT. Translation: CASSTLVQGASGSNQPQHF.

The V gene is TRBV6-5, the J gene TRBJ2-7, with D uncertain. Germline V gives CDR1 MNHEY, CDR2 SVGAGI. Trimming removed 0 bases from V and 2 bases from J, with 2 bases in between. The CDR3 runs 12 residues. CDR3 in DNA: TGTGCCAGCAGTTACTCCCCCTACGAGCAGTACTTC. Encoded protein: CASSYSPYEQYF.

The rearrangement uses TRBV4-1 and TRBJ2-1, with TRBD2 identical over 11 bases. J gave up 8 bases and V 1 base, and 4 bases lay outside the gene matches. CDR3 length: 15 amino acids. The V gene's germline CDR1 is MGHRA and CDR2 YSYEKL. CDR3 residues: CASSQASGGRDEQFF. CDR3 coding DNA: TGCGCCAGCAGCCAAGCTAGCGGGGGGAGGGATGAGCAGTTCTTC.

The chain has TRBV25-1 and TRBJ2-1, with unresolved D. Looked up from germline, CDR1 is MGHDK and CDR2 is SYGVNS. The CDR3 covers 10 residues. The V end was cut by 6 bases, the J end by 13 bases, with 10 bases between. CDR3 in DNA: TGTGCCAGCAGGGAAGGCATCCAGTTCTTC. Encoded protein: CASREGIQFF.

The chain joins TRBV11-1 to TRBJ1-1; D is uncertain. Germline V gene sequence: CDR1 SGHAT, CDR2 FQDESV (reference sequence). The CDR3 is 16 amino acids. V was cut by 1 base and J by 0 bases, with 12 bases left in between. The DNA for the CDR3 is TGTGCCAGCAGCTTAGTTGCGGCAGCCATGAACACTGAAGCTTTCTTT. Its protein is CASSLVAAAMNTEAFF.

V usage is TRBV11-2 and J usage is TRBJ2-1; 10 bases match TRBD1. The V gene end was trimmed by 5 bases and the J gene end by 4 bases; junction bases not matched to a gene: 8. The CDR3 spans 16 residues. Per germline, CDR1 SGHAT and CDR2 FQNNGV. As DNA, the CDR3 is TGTGCCAGCAGCCCGGGGACAGGGGCTAGATACAATGAGCAGTTCTTC. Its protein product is CASSPGTGARYNEQFF.

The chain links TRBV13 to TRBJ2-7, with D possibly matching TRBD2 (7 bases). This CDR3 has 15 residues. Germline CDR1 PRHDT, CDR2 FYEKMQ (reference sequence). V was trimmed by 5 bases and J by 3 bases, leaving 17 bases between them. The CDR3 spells CASSIGGGLVYEQYF. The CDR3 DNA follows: TGTGCCAGCAGCATCGGCGGGGGCCTCGTCTACGAGCAGTACTTC.

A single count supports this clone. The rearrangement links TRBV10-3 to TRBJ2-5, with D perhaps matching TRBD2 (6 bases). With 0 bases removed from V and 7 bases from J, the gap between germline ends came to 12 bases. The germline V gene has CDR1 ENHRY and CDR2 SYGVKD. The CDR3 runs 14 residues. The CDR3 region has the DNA TGTGCCATCAGTGAGTCGGTGGAGGGAGGGACCCAGTACTTC. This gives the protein CAISESVEGGTQYF.

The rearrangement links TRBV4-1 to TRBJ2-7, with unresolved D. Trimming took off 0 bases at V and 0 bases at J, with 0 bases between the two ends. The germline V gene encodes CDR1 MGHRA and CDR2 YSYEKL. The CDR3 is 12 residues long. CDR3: CASSQDSYEQYF. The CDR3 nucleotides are TGCGCCAGCAGCCAAGACTCCTACGAGCAGTACTTC.

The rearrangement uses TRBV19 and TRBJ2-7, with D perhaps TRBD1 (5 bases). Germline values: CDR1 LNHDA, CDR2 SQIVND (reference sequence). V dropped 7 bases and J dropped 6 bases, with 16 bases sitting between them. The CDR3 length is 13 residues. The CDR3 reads CASTPAGQGEQYF. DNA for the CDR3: TGTGCCAGTACCCCAGCCGGGCAGGGCGAGCAGTACTTC.

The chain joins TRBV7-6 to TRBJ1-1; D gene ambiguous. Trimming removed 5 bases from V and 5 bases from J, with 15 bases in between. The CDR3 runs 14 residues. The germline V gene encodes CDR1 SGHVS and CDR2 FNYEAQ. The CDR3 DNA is TGTGCCAGCAGCGACTCTCCGGGTTCAACTGAAGCTTTCTTT. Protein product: CASSDSPGSTEAFF.

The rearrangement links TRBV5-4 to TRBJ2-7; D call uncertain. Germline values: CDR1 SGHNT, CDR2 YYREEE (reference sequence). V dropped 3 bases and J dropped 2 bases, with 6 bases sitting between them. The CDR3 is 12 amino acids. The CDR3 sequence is CASSSPAYEQYF. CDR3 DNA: TGTGCCAGCAGCTCCCCCGCCTACGAGCAGTACTTC.

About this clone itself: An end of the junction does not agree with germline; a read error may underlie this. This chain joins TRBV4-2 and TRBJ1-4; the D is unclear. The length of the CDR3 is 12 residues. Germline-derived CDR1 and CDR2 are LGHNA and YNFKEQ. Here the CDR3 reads CASSQAYEKLVF. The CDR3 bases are TGTGCCAGCAGCCAAGCCTATGAAAAACTGGTTTTT.

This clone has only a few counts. CDR3 protein: CASSDPGLRLDTIYF. CDR3 sequence (DNA): TGCGCCAGCAGTGACCCGGGGTTAAGGTTGGACACCATATATTTT. The rearrangement joins TRBV10-2 to TRBJ1-3; D remains unclear. Germline V gives CDR1 WSHSY, CDR2 SAAADI. V dropped 3 bases and J dropped 8 bases, with 17 bases sitting between them. The CDR3 spans 15 residues.

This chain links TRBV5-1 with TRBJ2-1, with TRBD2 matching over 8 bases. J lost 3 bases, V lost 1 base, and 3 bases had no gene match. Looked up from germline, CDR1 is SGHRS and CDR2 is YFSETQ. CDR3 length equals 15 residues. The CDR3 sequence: CASSLFAGGYNEQFF. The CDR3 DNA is TGCGCCAGCAGCTTGTTCGCGGGGGGCTACAATGAGCAGTTCTTC.

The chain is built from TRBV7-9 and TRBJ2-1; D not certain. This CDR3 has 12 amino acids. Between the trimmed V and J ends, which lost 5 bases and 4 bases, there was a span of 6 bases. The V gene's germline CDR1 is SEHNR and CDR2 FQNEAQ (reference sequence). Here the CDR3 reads CASSQNYNEQFF. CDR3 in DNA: TGTGCCAGCAGCCAAAATTACAATGAGCAGTTCTTC.

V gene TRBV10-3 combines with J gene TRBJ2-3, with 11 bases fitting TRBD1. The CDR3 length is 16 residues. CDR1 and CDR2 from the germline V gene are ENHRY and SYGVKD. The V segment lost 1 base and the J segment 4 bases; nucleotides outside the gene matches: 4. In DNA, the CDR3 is TGTGCCATCAGTGAGTTCGGACAGGGGGCGGCAGATACGCAGTATTTT. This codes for CAISEFGQGAADTQYF.

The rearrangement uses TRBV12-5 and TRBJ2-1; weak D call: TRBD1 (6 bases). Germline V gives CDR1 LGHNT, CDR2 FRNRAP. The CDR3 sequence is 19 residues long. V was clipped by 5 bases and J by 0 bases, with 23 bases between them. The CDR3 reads CASGLPRQEPTSSYNEQFF. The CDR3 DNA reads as TGTGCTAGTGGTCTCCCTCGACAGGAACCGACGAGCTCCTACAATGAGCAGTTCTTC.

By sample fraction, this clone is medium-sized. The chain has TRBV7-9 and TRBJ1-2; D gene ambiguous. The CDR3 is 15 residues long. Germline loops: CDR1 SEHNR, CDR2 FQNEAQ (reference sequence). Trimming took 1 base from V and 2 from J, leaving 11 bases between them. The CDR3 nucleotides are TGTGCCAGCAGCTTAGGCGGGCCAAAGAACTATGGCTACACCTTC. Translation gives CASSLGGPKNYGYTF.

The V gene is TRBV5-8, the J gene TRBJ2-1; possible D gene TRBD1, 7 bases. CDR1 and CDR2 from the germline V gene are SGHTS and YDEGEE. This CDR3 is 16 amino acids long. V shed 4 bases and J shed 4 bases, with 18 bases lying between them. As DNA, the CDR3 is TGTGCCAGCAGCACCGAGGGGGCGGGGTCTTACAATGAGCAGTTCTTC. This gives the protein CASSTEGAGSYNEQFF.

In DNA form, the CDR3 reads TGTGCCAGCAGTCTAAACAGGTACCTCGGCTACACCTTC. The encoded protein is CASSLNRYLGYTF. This sequence joins TRBV28 and TRBJ1-2, with TRBD1 as a possible D gene (5 bases). The germline V and J ends were trimmed by 5 bases and 8 bases, with 15 bases remaining between them. The CDR3 has 13 amino acids. Germline V lookup: CDR1 MDHEN, CDR2 SYDVKM.

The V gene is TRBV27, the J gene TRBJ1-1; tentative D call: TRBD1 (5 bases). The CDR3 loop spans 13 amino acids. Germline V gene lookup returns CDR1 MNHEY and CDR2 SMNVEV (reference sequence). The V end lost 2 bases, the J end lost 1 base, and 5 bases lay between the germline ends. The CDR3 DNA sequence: TGTGCCAGCAGTTTAGGGACGAACACTGAAGCTTTCTTT. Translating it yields CASSLGTNTEAFF.

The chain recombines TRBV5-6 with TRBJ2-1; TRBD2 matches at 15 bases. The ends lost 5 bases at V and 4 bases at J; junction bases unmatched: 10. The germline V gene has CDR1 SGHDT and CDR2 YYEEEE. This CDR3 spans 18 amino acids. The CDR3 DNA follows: TGTGCCAGCAGTTACGGGACTAGCGGGGGGCCCGGGTACAATGAGCAGTTCTTC. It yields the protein CASSYGTSGGPGYNEQFF.

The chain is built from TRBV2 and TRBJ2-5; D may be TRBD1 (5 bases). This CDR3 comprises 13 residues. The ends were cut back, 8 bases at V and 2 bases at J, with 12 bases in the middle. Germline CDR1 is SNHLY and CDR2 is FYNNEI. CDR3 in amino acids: CASLRQTQETQYF. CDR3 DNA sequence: TGTGCCAGCTTGAGACAGACTCAAGAGACCCAGTACTTC.